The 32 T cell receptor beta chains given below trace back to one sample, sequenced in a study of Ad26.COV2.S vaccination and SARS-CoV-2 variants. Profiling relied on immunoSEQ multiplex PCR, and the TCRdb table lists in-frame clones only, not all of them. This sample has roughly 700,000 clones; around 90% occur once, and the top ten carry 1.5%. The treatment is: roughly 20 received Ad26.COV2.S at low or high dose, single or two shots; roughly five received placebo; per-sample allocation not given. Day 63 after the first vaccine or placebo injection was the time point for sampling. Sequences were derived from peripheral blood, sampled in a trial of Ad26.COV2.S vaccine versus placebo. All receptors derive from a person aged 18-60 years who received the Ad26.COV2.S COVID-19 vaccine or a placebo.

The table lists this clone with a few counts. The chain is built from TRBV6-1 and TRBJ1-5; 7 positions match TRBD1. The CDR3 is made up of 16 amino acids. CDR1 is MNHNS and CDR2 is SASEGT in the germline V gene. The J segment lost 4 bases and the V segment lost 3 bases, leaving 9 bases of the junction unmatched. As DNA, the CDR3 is TGTGCCAGCAGTGATCCCGGGACAGTGGGTAATCAGCCCCAGCATTTT. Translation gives CASSDPGTVGNQPQHF.

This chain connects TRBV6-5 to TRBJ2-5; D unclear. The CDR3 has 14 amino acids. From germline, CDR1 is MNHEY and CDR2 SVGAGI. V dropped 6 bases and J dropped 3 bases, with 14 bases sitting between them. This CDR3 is CASRDLRGEETQYF. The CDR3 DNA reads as TGTGCCAGCAGGGACCTTCGTGGAGAAGAGACCCAGTACTTC.

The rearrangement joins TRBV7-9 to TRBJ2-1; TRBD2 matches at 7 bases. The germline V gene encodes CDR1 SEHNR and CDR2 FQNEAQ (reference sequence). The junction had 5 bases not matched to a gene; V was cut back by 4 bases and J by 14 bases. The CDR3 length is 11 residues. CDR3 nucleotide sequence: TGTGCCAGCAGCTGGGGGACTATTAAGTTCTTC. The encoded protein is CASSWGTIKFF.

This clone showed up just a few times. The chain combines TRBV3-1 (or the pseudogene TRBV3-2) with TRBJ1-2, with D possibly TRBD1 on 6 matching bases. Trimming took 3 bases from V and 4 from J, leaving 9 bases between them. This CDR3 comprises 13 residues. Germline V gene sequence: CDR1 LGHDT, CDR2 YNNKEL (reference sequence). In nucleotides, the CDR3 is TGTGCCAGCAGCCAGGGAGGGGGCTATGGCTACACCTTC. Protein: CASSQGGGYGYTF.

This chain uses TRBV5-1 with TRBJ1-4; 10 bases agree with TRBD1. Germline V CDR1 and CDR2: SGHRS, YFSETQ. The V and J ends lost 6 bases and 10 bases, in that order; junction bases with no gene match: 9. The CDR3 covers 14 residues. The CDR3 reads CASTWTGGGGKLFF. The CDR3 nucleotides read TGCGCCAGCACCTGGACAGGGGGGGGTGGAAAACTGTTTTTT.

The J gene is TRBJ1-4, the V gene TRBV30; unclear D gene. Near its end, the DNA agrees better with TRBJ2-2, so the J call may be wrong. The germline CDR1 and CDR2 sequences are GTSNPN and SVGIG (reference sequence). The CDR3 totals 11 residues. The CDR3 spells CAWSLRGELFF. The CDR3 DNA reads TGTGCCTGGAGTCTTCGGGGGGAGCTGTTTTTT.

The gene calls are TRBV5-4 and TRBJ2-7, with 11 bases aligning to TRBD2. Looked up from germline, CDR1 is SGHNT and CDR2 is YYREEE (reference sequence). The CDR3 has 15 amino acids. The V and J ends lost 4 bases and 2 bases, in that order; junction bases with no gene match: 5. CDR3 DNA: TGTGCCAGCAGCCGACGACTAGCGGGGACCTACGAGCAGTACTTC. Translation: CASSRRLAGTYEQYF.

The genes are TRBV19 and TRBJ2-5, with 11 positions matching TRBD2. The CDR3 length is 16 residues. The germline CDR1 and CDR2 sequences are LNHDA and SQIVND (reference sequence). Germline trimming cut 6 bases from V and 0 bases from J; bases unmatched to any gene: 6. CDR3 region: CASSPGLAENQETQYF. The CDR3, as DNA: TGTGCCAGTAGCCCGGGACTAGCGGAGAACCAAGAGACCCAGTACTTC.

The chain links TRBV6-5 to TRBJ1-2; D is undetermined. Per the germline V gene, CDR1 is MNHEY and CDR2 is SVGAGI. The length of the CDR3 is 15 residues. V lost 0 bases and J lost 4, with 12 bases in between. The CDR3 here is CASSYSSGMGYGYTF. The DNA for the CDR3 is TGTGCCAGCAGTTACTCGTCGGGGATGGGCTATGGCTACACCTTC.

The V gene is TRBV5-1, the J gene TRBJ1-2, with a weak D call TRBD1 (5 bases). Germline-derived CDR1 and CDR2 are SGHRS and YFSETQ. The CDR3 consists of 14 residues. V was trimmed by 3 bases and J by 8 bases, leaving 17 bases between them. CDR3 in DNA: TGCGCCAGCAGCTCCTCAGGGCCTACCGGGGGCTACACCTTC. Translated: CASSSSGPTGGYTF.

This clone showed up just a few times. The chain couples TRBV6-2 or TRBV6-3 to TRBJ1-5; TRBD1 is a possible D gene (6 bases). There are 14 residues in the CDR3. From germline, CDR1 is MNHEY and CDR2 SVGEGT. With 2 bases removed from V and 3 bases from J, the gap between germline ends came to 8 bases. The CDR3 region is CASSYNRVNQPQHF. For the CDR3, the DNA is TGTGCCAGCAGTTACAACAGGGTCAATCAGCCCCAGCATTTT.

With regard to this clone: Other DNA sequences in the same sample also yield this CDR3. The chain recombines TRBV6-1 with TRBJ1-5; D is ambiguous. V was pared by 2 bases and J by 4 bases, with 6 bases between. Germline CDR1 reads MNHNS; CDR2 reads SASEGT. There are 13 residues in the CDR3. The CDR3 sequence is CASSETGNQPQHF. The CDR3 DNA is TGTGCCAGCAGTGAAACCGGAAATCAGCCCCAGCATTTT.

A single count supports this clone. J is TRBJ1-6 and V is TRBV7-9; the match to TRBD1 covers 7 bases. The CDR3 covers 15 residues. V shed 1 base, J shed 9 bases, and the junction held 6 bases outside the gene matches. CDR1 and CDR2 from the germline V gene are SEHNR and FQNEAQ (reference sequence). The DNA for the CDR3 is TGTGCCAGCAGCTTAGGAATGACAGGGATTTCACCCCTCCACTTT. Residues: CASSLGMTGISPLHF.

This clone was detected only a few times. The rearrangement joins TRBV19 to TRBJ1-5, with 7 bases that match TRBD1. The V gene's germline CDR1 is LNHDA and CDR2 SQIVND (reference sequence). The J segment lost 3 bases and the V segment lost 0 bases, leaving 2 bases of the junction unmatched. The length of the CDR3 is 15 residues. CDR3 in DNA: TGTGCCAGTAGTATAGAGGGACAGCCCAATCAGCCCCAGCATTTT. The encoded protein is CASSIEGQPNQPQHF.

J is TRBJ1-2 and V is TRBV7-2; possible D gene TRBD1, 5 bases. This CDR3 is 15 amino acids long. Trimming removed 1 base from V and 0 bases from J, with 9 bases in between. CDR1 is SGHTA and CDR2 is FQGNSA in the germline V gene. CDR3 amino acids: CASSLDTGSNYGYTF. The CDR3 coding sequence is TGTGCCAGCAGCTTAGACACAGGATCTAACTATGGCTACACCTTC.

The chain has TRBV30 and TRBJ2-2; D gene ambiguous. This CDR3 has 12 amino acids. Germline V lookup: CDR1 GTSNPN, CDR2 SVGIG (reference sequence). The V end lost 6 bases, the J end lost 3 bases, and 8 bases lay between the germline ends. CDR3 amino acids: CACLDYTGELFF. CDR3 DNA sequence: TGTGCCTGCTTGGATTACACCGGGGAGCTGTTTTTT.

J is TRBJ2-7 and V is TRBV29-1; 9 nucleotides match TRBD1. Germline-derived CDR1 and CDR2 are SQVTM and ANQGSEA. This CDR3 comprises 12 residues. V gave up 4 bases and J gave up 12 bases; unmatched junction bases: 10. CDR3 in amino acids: CSVGGQGSDAYF. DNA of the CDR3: TGCAGCGTTGGGGGACAGGGATCCGATGCGTACTTC.

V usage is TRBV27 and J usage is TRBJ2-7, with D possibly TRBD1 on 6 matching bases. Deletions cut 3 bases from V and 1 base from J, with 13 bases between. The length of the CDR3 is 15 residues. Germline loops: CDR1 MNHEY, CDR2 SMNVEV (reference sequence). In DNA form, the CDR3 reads TGTGCCAGCAGTTTTAAGGGGGTCCGGTCCTACGAGCAGTACTTC. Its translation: CASSFKGVRSYEQYF.

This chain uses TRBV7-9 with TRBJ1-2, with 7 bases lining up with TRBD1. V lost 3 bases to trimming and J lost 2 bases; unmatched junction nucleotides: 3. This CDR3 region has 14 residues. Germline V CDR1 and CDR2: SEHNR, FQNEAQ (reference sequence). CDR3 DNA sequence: TGTGCCAGCAGCTTGGGGACAGTGAACTATGGCTACACCTTC. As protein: CASSLGTVNYGYTF. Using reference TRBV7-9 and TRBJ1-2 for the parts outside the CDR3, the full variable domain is DTGVSQNPRHKITKRGQNVTFRCDPISEHNRLYWYRQTLGQGPEFLTYFQNEAQLEKSRLLSDRFSAERPKGSFSTLEIQRTEQGDSAMYLCASSLGTVNYGYTFGSGTRLTVV.

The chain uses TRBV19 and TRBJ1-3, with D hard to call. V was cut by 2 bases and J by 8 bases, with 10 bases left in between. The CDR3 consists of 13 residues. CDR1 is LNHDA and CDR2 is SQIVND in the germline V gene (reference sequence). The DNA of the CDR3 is TGTGCCAGTAGTATAACTGGGGAACACACCATATATTTT. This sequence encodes CASSITGEHTIYF. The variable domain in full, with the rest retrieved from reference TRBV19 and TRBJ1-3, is DGGITQSPKYLFRKEGQNVTLSCEQNLNHDAMYWYRQDPGQGLRLIYYSQIVNDFQKGDIAEGYSVSREKKESFPLTVTSAQKNPTAFYLCASSITGEHTIYFGEGSWLTVV.

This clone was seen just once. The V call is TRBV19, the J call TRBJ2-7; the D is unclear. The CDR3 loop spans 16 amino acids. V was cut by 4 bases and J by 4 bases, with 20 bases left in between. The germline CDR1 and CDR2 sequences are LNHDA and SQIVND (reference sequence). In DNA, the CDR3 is TGTGCCAGTAGTAAATCACACCTGTCATATCCATACGAGCAGTACTTC. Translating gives CASSKSHLSYPYEQYF.

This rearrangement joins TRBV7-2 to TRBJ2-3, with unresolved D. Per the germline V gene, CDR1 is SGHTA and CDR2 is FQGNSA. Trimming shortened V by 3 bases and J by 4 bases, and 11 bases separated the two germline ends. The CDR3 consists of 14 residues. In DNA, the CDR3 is TGTGCCAGCAGCTTGAAGAGCGTGTCAGATACGCAGTATTTT. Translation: CASSLKSVSDTQYF.

The CDR3 bases are TGTGCCACCAGCAGAGATTCGCGAGGTTCCCCCGCTTACGAGCAGTACTTC. Amino acids: CATSRDSRGSPAYEQYF. The rearrangement joins TRBV15 to TRBJ2-7; D is undetermined. Germline lookup yields CDR1 LNHNV and CDR2 YYDKDF (reference sequence). Trimming left V 0 bases short and J 4 bases short, with 19 bases between. The CDR3 totals 17 residues.

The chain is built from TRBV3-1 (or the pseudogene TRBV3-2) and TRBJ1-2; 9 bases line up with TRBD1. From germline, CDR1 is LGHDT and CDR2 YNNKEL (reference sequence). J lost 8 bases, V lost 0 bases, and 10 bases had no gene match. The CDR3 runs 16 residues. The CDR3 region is CASSQEVGTGKFGYTF. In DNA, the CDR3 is TGTGCCAGCAGCCAAGAAGTTGGGACAGGGAAATTCGGCTACACCTTC.

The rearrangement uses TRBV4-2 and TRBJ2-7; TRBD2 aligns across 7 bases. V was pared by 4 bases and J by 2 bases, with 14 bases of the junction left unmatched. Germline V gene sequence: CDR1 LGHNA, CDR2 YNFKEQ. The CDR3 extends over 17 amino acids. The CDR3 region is CASSLRWVTSEAYEQYF. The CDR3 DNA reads TGTGCCAGCAGCCTAAGATGGGTAACTAGCGAGGCCTACGAGCAGTACTTC.

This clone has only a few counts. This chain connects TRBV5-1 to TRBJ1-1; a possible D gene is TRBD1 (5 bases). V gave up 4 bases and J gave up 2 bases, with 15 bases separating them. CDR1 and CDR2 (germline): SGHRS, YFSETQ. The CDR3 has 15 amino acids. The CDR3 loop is CASSPLSGGNTEAFF. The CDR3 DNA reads TGCGCCAGCAGCCCGTTGAGCGGGGGAAACACTGAAGCTTTCTTT.

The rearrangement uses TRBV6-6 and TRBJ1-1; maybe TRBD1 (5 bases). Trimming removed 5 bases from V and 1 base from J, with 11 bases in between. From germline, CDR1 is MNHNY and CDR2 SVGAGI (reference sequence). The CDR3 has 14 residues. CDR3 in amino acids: CASSAFGGNTEAFF. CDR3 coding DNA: TGTGCCAGCAGTGCGTTCGGGGGGAACACTGAAGCTTTCTTT.

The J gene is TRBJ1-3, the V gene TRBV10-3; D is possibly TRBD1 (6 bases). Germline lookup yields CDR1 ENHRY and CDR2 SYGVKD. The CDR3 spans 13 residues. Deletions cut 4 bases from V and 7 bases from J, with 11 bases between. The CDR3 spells CAISVGGRNTIYF. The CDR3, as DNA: TGTGCCATCAGTGTGGGGGGGCGGAACACCATATATTTT.

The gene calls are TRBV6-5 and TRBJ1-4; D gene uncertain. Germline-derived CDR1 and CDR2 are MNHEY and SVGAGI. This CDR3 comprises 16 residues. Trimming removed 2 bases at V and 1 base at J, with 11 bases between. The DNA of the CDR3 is TGTGCCAGCAGTTACACCAGCCGAGAAACTAATGAAAAACTGTTTTTT. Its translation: CASSYTSRETNEKLFF.

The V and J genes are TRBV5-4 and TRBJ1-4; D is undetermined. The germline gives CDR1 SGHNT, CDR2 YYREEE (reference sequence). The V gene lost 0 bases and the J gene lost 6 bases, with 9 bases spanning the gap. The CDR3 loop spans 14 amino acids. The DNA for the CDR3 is TGTGCCAGCAGCTTGGACACTACAGATGAAAAACTGTTTTTT. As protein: CASSLDTTDEKLFF. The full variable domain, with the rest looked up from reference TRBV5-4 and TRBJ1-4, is ETGVTQSPTHLIKTRGQQVTLRCSSQSGHNTVSWYQQALGQGPQFIFQYYREEENGRGNFPPRFSGLQFPNYSSELNVNALELDDSALYLCASSLDTTDEKLFFGSGTQLSVL.

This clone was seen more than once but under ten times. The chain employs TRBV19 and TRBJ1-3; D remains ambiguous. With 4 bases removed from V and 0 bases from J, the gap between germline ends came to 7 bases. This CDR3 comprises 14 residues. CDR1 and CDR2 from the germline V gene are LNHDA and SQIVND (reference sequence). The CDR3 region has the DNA TGTGCCAGTAGTAAGCCGAACTCTGGAAACACCATATATTTT. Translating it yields CASSKPNSGNTIYF. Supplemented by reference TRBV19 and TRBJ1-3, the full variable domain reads DGGITQSPKYLFRKEGQNVTLSCEQNLNHDAMYWYRQDPGQGLRLIYYSQIVNDFQKGDIAEGYSVSREKKESFPLTVTSAQKNPTAFYLCASSKPNSGNTIYFGEGSWLTVV.

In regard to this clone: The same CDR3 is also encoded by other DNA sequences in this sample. The chain's CDR3 is CASGLGSNQPQHF. The CDR3 nucleotides are TGTGCTAGTGGTTTAGGTAGCAATCAGCCCCAGCATTTT. The rearrangement links TRBV12-5 to TRBJ1-5; D uncertain. The V and J ends lost 3 bases and 0 bases respectively, with 3 bases between them. This CDR3 has 13 residues. CDR1 and CDR2 (germline): LGHNT, FRNRAP.